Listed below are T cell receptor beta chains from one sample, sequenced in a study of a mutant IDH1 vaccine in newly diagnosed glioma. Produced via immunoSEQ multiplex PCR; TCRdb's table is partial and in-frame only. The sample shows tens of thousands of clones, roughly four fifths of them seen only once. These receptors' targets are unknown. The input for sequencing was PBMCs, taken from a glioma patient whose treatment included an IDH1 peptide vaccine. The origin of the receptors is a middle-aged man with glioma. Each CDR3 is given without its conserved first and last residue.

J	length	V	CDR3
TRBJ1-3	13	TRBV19	ASRLDRYSGNTIY
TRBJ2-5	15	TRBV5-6	ASSRAIGDNLQETQY
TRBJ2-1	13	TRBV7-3	ASARTSTAYNEQF
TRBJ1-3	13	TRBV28	ASTPGISSGNTIY
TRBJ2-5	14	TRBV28	ASSPPGLAGEETQY
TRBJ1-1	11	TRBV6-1	ASREKGRIEAF
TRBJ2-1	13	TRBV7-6	ASSLDLSSYNEQF
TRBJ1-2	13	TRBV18	ASSPDQGTNYGYT
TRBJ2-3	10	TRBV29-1	SVRRVGDTQY
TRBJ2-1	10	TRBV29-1	SVDRIDNEQF
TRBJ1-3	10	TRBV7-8	ASSLNRGETY
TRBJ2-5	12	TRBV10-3	AISEWTGRRTQY
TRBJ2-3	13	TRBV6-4	ASSDGTSPTDTQY
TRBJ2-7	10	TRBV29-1	SVVPEAAEQY
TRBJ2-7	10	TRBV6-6	ASSYSTQNQY
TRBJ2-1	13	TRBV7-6	ASSLSGRALYEQF
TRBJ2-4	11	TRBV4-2	ASSPTSTNIQY
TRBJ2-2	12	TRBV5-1	ASSSGQGTGELF
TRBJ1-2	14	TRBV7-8	ASSLGTIPANYGYT
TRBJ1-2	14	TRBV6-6	ASSSIGGSTDYGYT
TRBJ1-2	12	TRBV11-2	ASTPAGRNYGYT
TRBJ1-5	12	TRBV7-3	ASSLTGGNQPQH
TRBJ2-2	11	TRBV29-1	SVENRHTGELF
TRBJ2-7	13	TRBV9	ASSATAVPLYEQY
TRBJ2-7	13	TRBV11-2	ASSHLAGGHYEQY
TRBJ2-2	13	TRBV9	ASSGLNMNTGELF
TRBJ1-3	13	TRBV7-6	ASSQQGPSGNTIY
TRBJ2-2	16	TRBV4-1	ASSRDVRTSGRTGELF
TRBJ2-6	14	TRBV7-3	ASSLDRASGANVLT
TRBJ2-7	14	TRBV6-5	ASSYTSGSPQYEQY
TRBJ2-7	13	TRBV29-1	SVEDSSSGGYEQY
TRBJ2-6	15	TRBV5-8	ASSLVVSDSGANVLT
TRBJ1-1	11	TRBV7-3	ASSLSHITEAF
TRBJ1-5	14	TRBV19	ASSTGTGTKGQPQH
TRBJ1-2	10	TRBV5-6	ASSQESHGYT
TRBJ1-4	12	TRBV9	ASSATGRGEKLF
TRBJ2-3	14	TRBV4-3	ASSQGSGLSTDTQY
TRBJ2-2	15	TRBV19	ASSIYSGGRNTGELF
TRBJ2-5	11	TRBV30	AWSGALGETQY
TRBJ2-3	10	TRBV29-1	SVSPDTDTQY
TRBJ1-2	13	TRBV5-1	ASSLEALPDYGYT
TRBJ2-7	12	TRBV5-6	ASSLGRHRDEQY
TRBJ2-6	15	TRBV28	ASSFDRGFSGANVLT
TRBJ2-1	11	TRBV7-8	ASSLGRINEQF
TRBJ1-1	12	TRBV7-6	ASSLEEETTEAF
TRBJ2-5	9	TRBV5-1	ASTDKETQY
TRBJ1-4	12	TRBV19	AAWGGATNEKLF
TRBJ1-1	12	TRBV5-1	ASSLLGAGTEAF
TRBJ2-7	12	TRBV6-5	ASRRGQGSYEQY
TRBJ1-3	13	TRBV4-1	ASSQGQYSGNTIY
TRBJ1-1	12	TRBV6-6	ASSYPGQNTEAF